These 11 T cell receptor beta chains came from one sample sequenced in a study of cytomegalovirus exposure and HLA in healthy donors. The PCR contained 60 Vbeta and 13 Jbeta primers. Data came from immunoSEQ multiplex PCR; TCRdb stores just in-frame clones and leaves some out. The sample has 85,000 to 130,000 clones, about three quarters seen once. Sequencing was performed on PBMCs. The receptors come from a woman between 45 and 60 years old in good health and CMV-seropositive.

J is TRBJ1-5 and V is TRBV6-1; no clear D. The germline V gene encodes CDR1 MNHNS and CDR2 SASEGT. The V and J ends lost 8 bases and 3 bases respectively, with 11 bases between them. The CDR3 totals 13 residues. CDR3 amino acids: CASSKENNQPQHF. In nucleotides, the CDR3 is TGTGCCAGCTCAAAGGAGAACAATCAGCCCCAGCATTTT.

The rearrangement uses TRBV18 and TRBJ1-2; D gene ambiguous. CDR3 length equals 17 residues. Germline assignment: CDR1 KGHSH and CDR2 LQKENI. V gave up 0 bases and J gave up 2 bases, with 16 bases separating them. Written as DNA, the CDR3 is TGTGCCAGCTCACCACCCAAAGAATCGACATCGAACTATGGCTACACCTTC. Translating it yields CASSPPKESTSNYGYTF.

This clone was seen a handful of times. V is TRBV20-1 and J is TRBJ1-6; TRBD1 might be the D (5 bases). The CDR3 contains 11 residues. Looked up from germline, CDR1 is DFQATT and CDR2 is SNEGSKA (reference sequence). The V end was cut by 6 bases, the J end by 14 bases, with 14 bases between. Written as DNA, the CDR3 is TGCAGTGCAGGACCCGGGGGATCCCTCCACTTT. Protein product: CSAGPGGSLHF.

This chain uses TRBV19 with TRBJ1-4; 9 bases match TRBD1. The CDR3 totals 16 residues. Germline CDR1 reads LNHDA; CDR2 reads SQIVND (reference sequence). After removal of 4 bases from V and 7 bases from J, the junction contained 10 bases not matched to a gene. The CDR3 nucleotides are TGTGCCAGTAGTACAAGACAGGGGGTAATTTTTGAAAAACTGTTTTTT. Its protein product is CASSTRQGVIFEKLFF.

The chain carries TRBV11-3 and TRBJ2-2, with 11 nucleotides matching TRBD2. This CDR3 is 16 amino acids long. The trim removed 4 bases at V and 7 bases at J, leaving 8 bases unmatched. The V gene's germline CDR1 is SGHNT and CDR2 YENEEA. CDR3 in amino acids: CASSSAGTSGNGELFF. CDR3 nucleotide sequence: TGTGCCAGCAGCTCAGCCGGGACTAGCGGTAACGGGGAGCTGTTTTTT.

This rearrangement joins TRBV10-3 to TRBJ1-5; unclear D gene. Germline lookup yields CDR1 ENHRY and CDR2 SYGVKD. V lost 10 bases, J lost 0 bases, and 16 bases lay in between. This CDR3 comprises 15 residues. Here the CDR3 reads CATGREENSNQPQHF. CDR3 DNA: TGTGCCACCGGGAGGGAGGAAAATAGCAATCAGCCCCAGCATTTT.

V gene TRBV30 combines with J gene TRBJ1-1, with D possibly being TRBD1 (5 bases). V gave up 1 base and J gave up 5 bases, with 17 bases separating them. Germline CDR1 reads GTSNPN; CDR2 reads SVGIG (reference sequence). The CDR3 runs 15 residues. This chain's CDR3 is CAWSEYWQGRTEAFF. The CDR3 nucleotides are TGTGCCTGGAGTGAGTACTGGCAGGGAAGGACTGAAGCTTTCTTT.

This chain links TRBV6-5 with TRBJ1-5; 10 nucleotides align to TRBD1. The CDR3 extends over 15 amino acids. Per the germline V gene, CDR1 is MNHEY and CDR2 is SVGAGI. V lost 6 bases, J lost 7 bases, and 9 bases stayed unmatched. The CDR3 sequence is CASRETGGVGQPQHF. Written as DNA, the CDR3 is TGTGCCAGCAGGGAGACAGGGGGCGTTGGGCAGCCCCAGCATTTT.

V usage is TRBV11-3 and J usage is TRBJ2-1; D may be TRBD1 (5 bases). CDR1 and CDR2 from the germline V gene are SGHNT and YENEEA. CDR3 length equals 13 residues. V lost 0 bases to trimming and J lost 13 bases, with 13 bases between them. The chain's CDR3 is CASSLDFSGAQFF. The CDR3 DNA follows: TGTGCCAGCAGCTTAGATTTTTCTGGGGCACAGTTCTTC.

The rearrangement joins TRBV27 to TRBJ1-1, with D perhaps TRBD1 (5 bases). Trimming took off 3 bases at V and 10 bases at J, with 15 bases between the two ends. CDR3 length: 13 amino acids. Germline V gene lookup returns CDR1 MNHEY and CDR2 SMNVEV (reference sequence). CDR3 in DNA: TGTGCCAGCAGTTTCCCGGGGGGTTTCGGAGCTTTCTTT. It specifies CASSFPGGFGAFF.

This chain links TRBV5-6 with TRBJ2-3, with a tentative D call TRBD2 (6 bases). This CDR3 is 16 amino acids long. Trimming removed 2 bases from V and 0 bases from J, with 13 bases in between. Germline-derived CDR1 and CDR2 are SGHDT and YYEEEE. The CDR3 loop is CASSLSVGTSTDTQYF. The CDR3 DNA reads TGTGCCAGCAGCTTATCGGTTGGGACTAGCACAGATACGCAGTATTTT. Looking up the rest from reference TRBV5-6 and TRBJ2-3 gives the full variable domain: DAGVTQSPTHLIKTRGQQVTLRCSPKSGHDTVSWYQQALGQGPQFIFQYYEEEERQRGNFPDRFSGHQFPNYSSELNVNALLLGDSALYLCASSLSVGTSTDTQYFGPGTRLTVL.